The 3 T cell receptor beta chains reported below all come from one sample, sequenced in a study of blood T cell repertoires in COVID-19. TCRdb's table, derived via immunoSEQ multiplex PCR, lists solely in-frame clones and lacks some. Of around 21,000 clones in the sample, more than 70% were seen once. Sequenced material: peripheral blood. These receptors were obtained from a man aged 35 to 55 with acute or convalescent COVID-19.

The CDR3 here is CASSQSDRNYGYTF. CDR3 nucleotide sequence: TGTGCCAGCAGCCAAAGCGACAGAAACTATGGCTACACCTTC. This sequence joins TRBV3-1 (or the pseudogene TRBV3-2) and TRBJ1-2, with D possibly TRBD1 on 5 matching bases. From germline, CDR1 is LGHDT and CDR2 YNNKEL (reference sequence). The CDR3 length is 14 residues. Trimming cost V 2 bases and J 2 bases, with 9 bases left between them.

This clone was seen only once. This chain connects TRBV6-5 to TRBJ2-7, with unresolved D. This CDR3 has 14 amino acids. Looked up from germline, CDR1 is MNHEY and CDR2 is SVGAGI. The V end was cut by 5 bases, the J end by 1 base, with 12 bases between. The CDR3 DNA is TGTGCCAGCAGTCGGGTGGTTGAATCCTACGAGCAGTACTTC. Protein: CASSRVVESYEQYF.

V gene TRBV6-5 combines with J gene TRBJ1-2, with a tentative D call TRBD1 (6 bases). The CDR3 has 13 residues. Germline CDR1 and CDR2: MNHEY and SVGAGI. V was pared by 10 bases and J by 2 bases, with 14 bases between. In nucleotides, the CDR3 is TGTGCCATCACGCGGGGGGCCAACTATGGCTACACCTTC. It is translated as CAITRGANYGYTF.